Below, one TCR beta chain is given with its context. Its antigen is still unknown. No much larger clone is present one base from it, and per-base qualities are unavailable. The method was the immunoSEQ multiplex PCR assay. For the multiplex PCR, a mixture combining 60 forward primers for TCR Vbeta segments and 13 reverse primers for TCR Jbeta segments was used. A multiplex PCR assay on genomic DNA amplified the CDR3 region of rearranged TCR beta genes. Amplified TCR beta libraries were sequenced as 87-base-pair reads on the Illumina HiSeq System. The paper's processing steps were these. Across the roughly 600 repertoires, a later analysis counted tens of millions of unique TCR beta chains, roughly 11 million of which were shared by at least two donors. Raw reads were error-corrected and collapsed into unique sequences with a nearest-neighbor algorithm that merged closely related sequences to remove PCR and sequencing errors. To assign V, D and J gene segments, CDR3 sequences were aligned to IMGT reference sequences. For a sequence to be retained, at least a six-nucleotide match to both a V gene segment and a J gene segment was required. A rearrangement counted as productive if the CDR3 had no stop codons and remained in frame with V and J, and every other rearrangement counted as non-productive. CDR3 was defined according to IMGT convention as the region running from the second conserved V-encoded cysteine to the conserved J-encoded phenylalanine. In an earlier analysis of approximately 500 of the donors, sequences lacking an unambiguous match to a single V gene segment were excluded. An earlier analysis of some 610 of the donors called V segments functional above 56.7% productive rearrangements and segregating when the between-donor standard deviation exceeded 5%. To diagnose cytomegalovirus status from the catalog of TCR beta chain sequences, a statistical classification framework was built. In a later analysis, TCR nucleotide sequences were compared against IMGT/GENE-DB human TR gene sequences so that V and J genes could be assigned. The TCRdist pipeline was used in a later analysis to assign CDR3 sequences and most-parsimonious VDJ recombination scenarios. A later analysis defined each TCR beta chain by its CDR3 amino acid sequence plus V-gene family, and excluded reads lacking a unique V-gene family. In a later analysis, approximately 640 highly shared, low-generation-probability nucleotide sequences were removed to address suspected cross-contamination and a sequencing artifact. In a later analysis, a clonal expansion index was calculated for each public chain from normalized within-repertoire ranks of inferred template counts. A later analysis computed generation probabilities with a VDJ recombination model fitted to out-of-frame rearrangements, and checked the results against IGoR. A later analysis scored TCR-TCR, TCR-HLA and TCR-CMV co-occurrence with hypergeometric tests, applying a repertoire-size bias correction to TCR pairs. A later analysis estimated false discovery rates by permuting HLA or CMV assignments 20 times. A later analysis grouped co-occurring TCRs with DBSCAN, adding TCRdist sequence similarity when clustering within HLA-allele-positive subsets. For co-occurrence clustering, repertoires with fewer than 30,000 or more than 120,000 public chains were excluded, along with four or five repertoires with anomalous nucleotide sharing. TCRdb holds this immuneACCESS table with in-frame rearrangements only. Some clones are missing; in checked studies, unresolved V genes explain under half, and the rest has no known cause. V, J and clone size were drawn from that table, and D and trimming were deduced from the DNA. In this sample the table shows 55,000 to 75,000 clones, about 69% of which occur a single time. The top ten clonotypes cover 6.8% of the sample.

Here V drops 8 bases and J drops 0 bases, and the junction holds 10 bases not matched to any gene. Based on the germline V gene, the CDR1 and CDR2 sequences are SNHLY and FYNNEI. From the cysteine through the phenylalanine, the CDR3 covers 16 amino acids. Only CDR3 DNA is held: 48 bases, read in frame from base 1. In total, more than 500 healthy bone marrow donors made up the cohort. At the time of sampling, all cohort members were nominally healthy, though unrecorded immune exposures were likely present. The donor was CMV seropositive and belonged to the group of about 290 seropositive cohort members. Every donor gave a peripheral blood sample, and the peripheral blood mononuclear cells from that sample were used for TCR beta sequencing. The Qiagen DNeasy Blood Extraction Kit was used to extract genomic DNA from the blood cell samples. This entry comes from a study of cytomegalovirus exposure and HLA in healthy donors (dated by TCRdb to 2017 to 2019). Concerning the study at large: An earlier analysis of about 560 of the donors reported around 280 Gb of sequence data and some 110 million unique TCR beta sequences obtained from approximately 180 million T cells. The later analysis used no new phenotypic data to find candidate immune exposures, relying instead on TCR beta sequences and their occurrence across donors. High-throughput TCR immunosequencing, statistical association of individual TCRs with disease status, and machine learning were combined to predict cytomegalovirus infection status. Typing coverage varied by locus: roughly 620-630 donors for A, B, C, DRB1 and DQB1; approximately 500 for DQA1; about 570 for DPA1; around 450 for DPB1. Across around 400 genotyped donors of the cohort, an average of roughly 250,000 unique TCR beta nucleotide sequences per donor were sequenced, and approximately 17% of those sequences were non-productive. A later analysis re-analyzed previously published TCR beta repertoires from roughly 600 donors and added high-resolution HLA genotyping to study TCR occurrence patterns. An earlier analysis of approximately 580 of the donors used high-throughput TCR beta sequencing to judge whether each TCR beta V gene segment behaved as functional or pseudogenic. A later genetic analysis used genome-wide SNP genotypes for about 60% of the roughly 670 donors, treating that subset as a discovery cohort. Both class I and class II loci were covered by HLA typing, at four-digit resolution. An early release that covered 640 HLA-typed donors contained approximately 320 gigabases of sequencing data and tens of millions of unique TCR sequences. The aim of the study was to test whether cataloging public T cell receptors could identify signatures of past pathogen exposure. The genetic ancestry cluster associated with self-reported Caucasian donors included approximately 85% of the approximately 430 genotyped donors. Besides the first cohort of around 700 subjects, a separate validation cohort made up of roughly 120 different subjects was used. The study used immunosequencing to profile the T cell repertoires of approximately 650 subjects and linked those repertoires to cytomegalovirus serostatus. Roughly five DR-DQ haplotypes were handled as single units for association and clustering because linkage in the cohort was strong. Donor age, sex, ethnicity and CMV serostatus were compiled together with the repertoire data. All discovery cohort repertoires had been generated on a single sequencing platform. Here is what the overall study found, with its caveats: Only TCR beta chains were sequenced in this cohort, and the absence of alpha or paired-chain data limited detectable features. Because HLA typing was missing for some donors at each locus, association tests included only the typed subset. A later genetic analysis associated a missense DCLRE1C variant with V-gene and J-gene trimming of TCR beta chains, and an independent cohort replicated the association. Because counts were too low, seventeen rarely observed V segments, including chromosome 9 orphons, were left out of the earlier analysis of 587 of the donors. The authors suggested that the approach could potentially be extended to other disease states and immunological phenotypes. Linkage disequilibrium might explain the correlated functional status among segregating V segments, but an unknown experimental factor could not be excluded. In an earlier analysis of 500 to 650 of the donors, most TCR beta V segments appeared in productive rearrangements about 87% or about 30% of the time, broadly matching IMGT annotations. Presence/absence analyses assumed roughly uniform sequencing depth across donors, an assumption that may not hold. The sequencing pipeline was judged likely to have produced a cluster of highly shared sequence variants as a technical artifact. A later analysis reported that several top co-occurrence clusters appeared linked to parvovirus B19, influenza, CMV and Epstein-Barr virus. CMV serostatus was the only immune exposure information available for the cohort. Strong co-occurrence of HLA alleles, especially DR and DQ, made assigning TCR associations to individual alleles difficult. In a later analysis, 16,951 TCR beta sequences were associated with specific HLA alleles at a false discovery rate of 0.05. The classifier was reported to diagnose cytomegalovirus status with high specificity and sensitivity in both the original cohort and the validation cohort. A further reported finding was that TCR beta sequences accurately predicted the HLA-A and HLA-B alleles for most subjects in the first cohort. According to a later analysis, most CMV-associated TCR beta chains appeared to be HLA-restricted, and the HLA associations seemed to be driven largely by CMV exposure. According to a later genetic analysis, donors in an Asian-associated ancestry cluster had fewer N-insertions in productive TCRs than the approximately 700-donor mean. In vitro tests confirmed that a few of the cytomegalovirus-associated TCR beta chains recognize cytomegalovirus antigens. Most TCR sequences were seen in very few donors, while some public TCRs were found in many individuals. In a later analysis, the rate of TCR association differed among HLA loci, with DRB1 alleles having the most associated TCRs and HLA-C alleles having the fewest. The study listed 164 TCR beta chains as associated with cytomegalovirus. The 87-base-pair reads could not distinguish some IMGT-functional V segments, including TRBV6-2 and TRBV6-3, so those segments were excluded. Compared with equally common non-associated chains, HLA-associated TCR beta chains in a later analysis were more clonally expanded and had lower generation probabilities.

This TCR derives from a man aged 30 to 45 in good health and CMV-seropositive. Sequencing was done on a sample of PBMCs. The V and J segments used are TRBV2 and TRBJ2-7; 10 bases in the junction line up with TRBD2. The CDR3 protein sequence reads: CASLPMLAGDSYEQYF. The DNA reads TGTGCCAGCCTACCAATGCTAGCGGGGGACTCCTACGAGCAGTACTTC.